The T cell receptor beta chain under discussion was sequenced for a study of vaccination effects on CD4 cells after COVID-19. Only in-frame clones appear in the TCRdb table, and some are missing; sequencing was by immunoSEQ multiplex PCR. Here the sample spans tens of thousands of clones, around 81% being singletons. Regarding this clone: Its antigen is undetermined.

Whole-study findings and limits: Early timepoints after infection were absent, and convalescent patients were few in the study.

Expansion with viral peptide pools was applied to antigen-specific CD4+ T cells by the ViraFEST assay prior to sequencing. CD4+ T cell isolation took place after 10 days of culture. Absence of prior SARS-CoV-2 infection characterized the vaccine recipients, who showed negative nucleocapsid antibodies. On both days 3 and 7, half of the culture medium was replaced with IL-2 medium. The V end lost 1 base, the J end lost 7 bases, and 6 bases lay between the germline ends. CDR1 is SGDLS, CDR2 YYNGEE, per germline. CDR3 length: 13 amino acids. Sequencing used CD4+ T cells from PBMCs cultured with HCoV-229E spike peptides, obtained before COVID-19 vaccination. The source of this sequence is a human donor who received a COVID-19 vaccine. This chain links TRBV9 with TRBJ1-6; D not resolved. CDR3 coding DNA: TGTGCCAGCAGCGTATTGGGGAATTCACCCCTCCACTTT. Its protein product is CASSVLGNSPLHF.